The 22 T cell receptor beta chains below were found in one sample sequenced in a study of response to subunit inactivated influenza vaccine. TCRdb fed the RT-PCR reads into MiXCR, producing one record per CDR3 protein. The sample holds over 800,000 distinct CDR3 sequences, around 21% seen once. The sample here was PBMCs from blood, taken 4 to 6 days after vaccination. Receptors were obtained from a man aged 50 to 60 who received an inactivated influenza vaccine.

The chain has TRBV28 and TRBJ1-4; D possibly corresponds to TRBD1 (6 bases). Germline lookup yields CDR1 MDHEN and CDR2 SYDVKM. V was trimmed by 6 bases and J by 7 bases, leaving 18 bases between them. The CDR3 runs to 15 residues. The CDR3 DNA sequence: TGTGCCAGCAGATCCCTAGACAGGCCAACTGAAAAACTGTTTTTT. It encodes CASRSLDRPTEKLFF.

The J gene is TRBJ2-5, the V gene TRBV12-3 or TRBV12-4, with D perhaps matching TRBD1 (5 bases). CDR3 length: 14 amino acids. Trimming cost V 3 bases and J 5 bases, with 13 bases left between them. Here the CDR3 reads CASSFQGGSETQYF. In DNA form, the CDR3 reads TGTGCCAGCAGTTTCCAGGGCGGTAGTGAGACCCAGTACTTC.

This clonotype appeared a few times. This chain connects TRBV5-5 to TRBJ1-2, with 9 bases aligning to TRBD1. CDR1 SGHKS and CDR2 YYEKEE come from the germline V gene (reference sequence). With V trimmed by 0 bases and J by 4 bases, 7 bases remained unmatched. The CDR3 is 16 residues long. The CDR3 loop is CASSLGPGTGSYGYTF. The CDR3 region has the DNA TGTGCCAGCAGCTTGGGCCCCGGGACAGGGAGCTATGGCTACACCTTC.

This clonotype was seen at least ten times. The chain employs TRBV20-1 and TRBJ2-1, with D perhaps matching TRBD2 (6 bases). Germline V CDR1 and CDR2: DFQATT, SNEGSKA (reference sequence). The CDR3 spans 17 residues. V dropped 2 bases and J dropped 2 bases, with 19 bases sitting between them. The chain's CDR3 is CSARPSTREFAYNEQFF. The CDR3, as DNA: TGCAGTGCTAGACCTTCTACCCGGGAGTTCGCCTACAATGAGCAGTTCTTC.

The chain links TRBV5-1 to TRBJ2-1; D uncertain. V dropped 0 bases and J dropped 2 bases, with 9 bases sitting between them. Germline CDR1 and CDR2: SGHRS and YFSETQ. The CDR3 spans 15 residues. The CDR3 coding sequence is TGCGCCAGCAGCTTGGACAGCTCCCCCTACAATGAGCAGTTCTTC. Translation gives CASSLDSSPYNEQFF.

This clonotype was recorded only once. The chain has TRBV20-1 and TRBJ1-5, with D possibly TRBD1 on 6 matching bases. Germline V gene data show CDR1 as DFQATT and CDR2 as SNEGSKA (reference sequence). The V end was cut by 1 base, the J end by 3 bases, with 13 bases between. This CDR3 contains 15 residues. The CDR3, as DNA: TGCAGTGCTAGAGCCCCGGGGGCGAACAATCAGCCCCAGCATTTT. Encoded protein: CSARAPGANNQPQHF.

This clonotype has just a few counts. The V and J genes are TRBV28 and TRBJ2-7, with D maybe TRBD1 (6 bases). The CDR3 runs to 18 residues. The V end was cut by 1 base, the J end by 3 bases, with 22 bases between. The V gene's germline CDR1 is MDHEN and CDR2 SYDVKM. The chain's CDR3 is CASSLFLGKNRDHYEQYF. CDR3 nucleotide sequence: TGTGCCAGCAGTTTATTCCTCGGGAAGAACAGGGACCACTACGAGCAGTACTTC.

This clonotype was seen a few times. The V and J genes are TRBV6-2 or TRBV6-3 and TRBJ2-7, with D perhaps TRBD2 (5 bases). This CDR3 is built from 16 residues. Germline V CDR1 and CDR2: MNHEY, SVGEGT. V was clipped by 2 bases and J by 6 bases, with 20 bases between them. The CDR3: CASSYGEPGSRGEQYF. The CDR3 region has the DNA TGTGCCAGCAGTTACGGAGAACCGGGGTCTCGAGGCGAGCAGTACTTC.

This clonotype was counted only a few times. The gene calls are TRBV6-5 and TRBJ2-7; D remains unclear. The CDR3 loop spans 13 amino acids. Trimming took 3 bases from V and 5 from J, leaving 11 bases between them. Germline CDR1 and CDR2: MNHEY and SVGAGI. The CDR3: CASSYRVGNEQYF. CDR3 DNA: TGTGCCAGCAGTTATAGGGTCGGAAACGAGCAGTACTTC.

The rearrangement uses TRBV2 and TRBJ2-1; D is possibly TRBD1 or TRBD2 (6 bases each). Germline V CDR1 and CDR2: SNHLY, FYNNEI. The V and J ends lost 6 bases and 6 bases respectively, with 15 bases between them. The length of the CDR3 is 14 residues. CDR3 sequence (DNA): TGTGCCAGCAGGAGGGGGGAGTTGGCCAATGAGCAGTTCTTC. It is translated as CASRRGELANEQFF.

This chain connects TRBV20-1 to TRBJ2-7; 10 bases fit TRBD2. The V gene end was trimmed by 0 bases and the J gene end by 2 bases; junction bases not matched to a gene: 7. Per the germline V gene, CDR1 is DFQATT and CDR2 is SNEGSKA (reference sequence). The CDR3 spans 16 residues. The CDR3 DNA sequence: TGCAGTGCTAGAGATTTAGCGGGAGGTGGGCCCTACGAGCAGTACTTC. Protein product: CSARDLAGGGPYEQYF.

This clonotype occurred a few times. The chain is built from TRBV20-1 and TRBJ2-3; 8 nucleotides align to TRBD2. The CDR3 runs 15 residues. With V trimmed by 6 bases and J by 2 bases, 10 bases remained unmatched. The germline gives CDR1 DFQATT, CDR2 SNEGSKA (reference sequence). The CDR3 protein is CSAPSSGWYTDTQYF. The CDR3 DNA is TGCAGTGCACCCTCTAGCGGGTGGTACACAGATACGCAGTATTTT.

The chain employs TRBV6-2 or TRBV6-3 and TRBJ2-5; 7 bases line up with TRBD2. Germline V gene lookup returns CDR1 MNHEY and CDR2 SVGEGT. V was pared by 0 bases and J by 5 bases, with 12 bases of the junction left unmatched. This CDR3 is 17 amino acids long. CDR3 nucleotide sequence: TGTGCCAGCAGTTACTCGATTCGGGAGGCCGCAGAGGAGACCCAGTACTTC. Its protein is CASSYSIREAAEETQYF.

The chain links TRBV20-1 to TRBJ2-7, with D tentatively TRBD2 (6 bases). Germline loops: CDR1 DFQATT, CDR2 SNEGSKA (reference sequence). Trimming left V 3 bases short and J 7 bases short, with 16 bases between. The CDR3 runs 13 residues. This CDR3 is CSASWQARGEQYF. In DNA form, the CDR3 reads TGCAGTGCTAGTTGGCAGGCCCGGGGGGAGCAGTACTTC.

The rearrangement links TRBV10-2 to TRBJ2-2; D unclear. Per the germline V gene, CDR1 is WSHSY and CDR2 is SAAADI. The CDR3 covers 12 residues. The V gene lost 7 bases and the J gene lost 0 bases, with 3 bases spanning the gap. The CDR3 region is CASNSNTGELFF. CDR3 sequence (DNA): TGCGCCAGCAATTCGAACACCGGGGAGCTGTTTTTT.

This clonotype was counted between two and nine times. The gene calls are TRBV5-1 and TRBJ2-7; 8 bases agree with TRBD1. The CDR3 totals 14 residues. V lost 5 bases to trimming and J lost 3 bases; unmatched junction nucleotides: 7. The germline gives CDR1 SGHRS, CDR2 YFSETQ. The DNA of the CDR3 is TGCGCCAGCAGATCCGGGACAGGTAACTACGAGCAGTACTTC. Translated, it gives CASRSGTGNYEQYF.

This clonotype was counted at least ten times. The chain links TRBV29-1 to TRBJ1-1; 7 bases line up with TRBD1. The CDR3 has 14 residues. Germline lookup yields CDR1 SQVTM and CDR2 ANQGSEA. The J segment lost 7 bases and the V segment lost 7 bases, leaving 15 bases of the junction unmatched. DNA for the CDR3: TGCAGCGCCGATTCTTTTCACAGGGGCGGTGAAGCTTTCTTT. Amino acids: CSADSFHRGGEAFF. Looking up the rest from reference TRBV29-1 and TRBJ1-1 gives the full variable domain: SAVISQKPSRDICQRGTSLTIQCQVDSQVTMMFWYRQQPGQSLTLIATANQGSEATYESGFVIDKFPISRPNLTFSTLTVSNMSPEDSSIYLCSADSFHRGGEAFFGQGTRLTVV.

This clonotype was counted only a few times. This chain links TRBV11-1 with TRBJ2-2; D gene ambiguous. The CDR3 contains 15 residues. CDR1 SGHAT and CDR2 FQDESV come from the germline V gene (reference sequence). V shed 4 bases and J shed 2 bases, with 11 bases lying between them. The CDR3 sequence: CASSSRFLNTGELFF. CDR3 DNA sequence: TGTGCCAGCAGCTCCCGTTTTCTTAACACCGGGGAGCTGTTTTTT.

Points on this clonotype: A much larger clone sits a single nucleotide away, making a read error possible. The CDR3: CASSGQGAGELFF. CDR3 sequence (DNA): TGTGCCAGCAGTGGACAGGGGGCCGGGGAGCTGTTTTTT. The rearrangement joins TRBV6-1 to TRBJ2-2, with 9 bases fitting TRBD1. Unmatched junction bases numbered 0, after V lost 4 bases and J lost 6 bases. The CDR3 consists of 13 residues. Germline lookup yields CDR1 MNHNS and CDR2 SASEGT.

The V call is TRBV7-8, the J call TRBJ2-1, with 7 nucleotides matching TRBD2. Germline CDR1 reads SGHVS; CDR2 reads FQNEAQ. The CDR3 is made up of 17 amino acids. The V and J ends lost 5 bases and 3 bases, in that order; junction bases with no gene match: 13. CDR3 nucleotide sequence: TGTGCCAGCAGCAGTCAACGACTAGCTCCTATCTACAATGAGCAGTTCTTC. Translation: CASSSQRLAPIYNEQFF.

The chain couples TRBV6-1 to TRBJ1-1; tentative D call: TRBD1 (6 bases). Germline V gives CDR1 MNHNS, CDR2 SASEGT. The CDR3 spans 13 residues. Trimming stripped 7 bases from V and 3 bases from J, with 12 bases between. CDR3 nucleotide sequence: TGTGCCAGCACGGTGGGGGCATACACTGAAGCTTTCTTT. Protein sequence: CASTVGAYTEAFF.

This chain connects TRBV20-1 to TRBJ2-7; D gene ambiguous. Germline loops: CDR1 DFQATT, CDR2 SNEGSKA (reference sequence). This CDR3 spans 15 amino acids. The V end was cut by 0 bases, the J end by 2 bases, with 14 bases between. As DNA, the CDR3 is TGCAGTGCTAGAGATCTCAACACTATAACCTACGAGCAGTACTTC. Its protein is CSARDLNTITYEQYF.